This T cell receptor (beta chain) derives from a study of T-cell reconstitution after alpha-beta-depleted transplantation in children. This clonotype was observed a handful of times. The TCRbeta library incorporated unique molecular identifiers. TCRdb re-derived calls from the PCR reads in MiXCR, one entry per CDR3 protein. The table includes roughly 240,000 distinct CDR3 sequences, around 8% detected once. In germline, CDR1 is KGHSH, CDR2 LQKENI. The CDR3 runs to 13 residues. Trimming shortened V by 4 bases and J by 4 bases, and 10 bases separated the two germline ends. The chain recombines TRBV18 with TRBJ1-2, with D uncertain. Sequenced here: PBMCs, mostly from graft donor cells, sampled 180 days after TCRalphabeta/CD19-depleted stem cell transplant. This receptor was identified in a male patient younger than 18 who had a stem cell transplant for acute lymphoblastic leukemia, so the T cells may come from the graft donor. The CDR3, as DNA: TGTGCCAGCTCACAGCAGGACGGCTATGGCTACACCTTC. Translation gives CASSQQDGYGYTF.